Following are 32 T cell receptor beta chains from one sample sequenced in a study of shared clonotypes between healthy human individuals. Here immunoSEQ multiplex PCR was the method, and the copy in TCRdb shows in-frame clones only, minus some. The table lists some 1,100,000 clones, approximately 80% of them singletons, with approximately 0.52% in the top ten. Sequencing was carried out using memory CD4+ T cells from PBMCs. Sample subset: CD45RA-negative fraction. The receptors here all came from a man between 18 and 29 years old in good health. Some clones in this sample may be carry-over from other donors' samples.

The V gene is TRBV11-2, the J gene TRBJ2-2; D possibly corresponds to TRBD1 (6 bases). CDR1 and CDR2 (germline): SGHAT, FQNNGV. V lost 2 bases to trimming and J lost 4 bases, with 20 bases between them. There are 18 residues in the CDR3. The CDR3 bases are TGTGCCAGCAGCTTAATGACAGGCCGGGGAATAAGCACCGGGGAGCTGTTTTTT. Residues: CASSLMTGRGISTGELFF.

This chain uses TRBV7-9 with TRBJ2-4, with 9 bases lining up with TRBD1. Looked up from germline, CDR1 is SEHNR and CDR2 is FQNEAQ (reference sequence). Trimming removed 1 base from V and 6 bases from J; junction bases left unmatched: 7. This CDR3 is 16 amino acids long. CDR3 bases: TGTGCCAGCAGCTTAGGGTTGGCGGGACAGGGAAACATTCAGTACTTC. Its translation is CASSLGLAGQGNIQYF.

J is TRBJ2-2 and V is TRBV9, with 7 bases identical to TRBD2. The CDR3 is 15 amino acids. Per germline, CDR1 SGDLS and CDR2 YYNGEE. V lost 5 bases, J lost 5 bases, and 9 bases stayed unmatched. Here the CDR3 reads CASRGGGIQTGELFF. CDR3 nucleotides: TGTGCCAGCAGAGGCGGGGGTATTCAGACCGGGGAGCTGTTTTTT.

This rearrangement joins TRBV5-4 to TRBJ1-2; D is perhaps TRBD1 (6 bases). V gave up 3 bases and J gave up 8 bases, with 14 bases separating them. This CDR3 is 13 amino acids long. Germline V lookup: CDR1 SGHNT, CDR2 YYREEE (reference sequence). The CDR3 coding sequence is TGTGCCAGCAGCTCCGAGGCAGGGGACGGCTACACCTTC. Translation gives CASSSEAGDGYTF.

V is TRBV7-2 and J is TRBJ2-7; D is perhaps TRBD2 (6 bases). CDR1 SGHTA and CDR2 FQGNSA come from the germline V gene. V shed 2 bases and J shed 3 bases, with 8 bases lying between them. The CDR3 is made up of 13 amino acids. The CDR3 loop reads CASSLQGGYEQYF. As DNA, the CDR3 is TGTGCCAGCAGCTTACAGGGAGGCTACGAGCAGTACTTC.

This clone has more than one count but fewer than ten. The rearrangement joins TRBV7-9 to TRBJ2-1; TRBD2 matches 9 bases. Germline values: CDR1 SEHNR, CDR2 FQNEAQ (reference sequence). With V trimmed by 5 bases and J by 5 bases, 10 bases remained unmatched. This CDR3 is built from 16 residues. In DNA form, the CDR3 reads TGTGCCAGCAGCCCCTGGAGCGGGAGGACCCACAATGAGCAGTTCTTC. It is translated as CASSPWSGRTHNEQFF.

The rearrangement uses TRBV6-6 and TRBJ1-2; 9 bases are a match to TRBD1. This CDR3 contains 14 residues. With V trimmed by 4 bases and J by 7 bases, 7 bases remained unmatched. Per germline, CDR1 MNHNY and CDR2 SVGAGI (reference sequence). This CDR3 is CASSSLQGALGYTF. As DNA, the CDR3 is TGTGCCAGCAGTTCACTACAGGGGGCGCTTGGCTACACCTTC.

The chain combines TRBV18 with TRBJ2-1, with a weak D call TRBD1 (5 bases). The length of the CDR3 is 16 residues. Per germline, CDR1 KGHSH and CDR2 LQKENI. Between the trimmed V and J ends, which lost 3 bases and 6 bases, there was a span of 18 bases. This CDR3 reads CASSPGWGRASNEQFF. CDR3 coding DNA: TGTGCCAGCTCACCGGGATGGGGCCGGGCGAGCAATGAGCAGTTCTTC.

This clone showed up just a few times. The chain couples TRBV5-1 to TRBJ2-7; D is uncertain. Trimming removed 0 bases from V and 4 bases from J, with 8 bases in between. Germline V gene lookup returns CDR1 SGHRS and CDR2 YFSETQ. This CDR3 is 13 amino acids long. The CDR3 is CASSLAAAYEQYF. The CDR3 DNA follows: TGCGCCAGCAGCTTGGCCGCGGCGTACGAGCAGTACTTC. Based on the CDR3 plus reference TRBV5-1 and TRBJ2-7, the full variable domain is KAGVTQTPRYLIKTRGQQVTLSCSPISGHRSVSWYQQTPGQGLQFLFEYFSETQRNKGNFPGRFSGRQFSNSRSEMNVSTLELGDSALYLCASSLAAAYEQYFGPGTRLTVT.

The chain has TRBV7-8 and TRBJ1-3; possible D gene TRBD1, 6 bases. CDR3 size: 14 residues. The germline CDR1 and CDR2 sequences are SGHVS and FQNEAQ. V gave up 5 bases and J gave up 5 bases, with 13 bases separating them. CDR3 sequence (DNA): TGTGCCAGCAGCCTTGGCCAGGGGCGAAACACCATATATTTT. This sequence encodes CASSLGQGRNTIYF.

The rearrangement links TRBV5-1 to TRBJ2-2; D is perhaps TRBD2 (5 bases). Deletions cut 1 base from V and 3 bases from J, with 10 bases between. CDR3 length equals 15 residues. Germline CDR1 is SGHRS and CDR2 is YFSETQ. The CDR3 reads CASSLTFGDTGELFF. The CDR3 nucleotides are TGCGCCAGCAGCTTGACCTTCGGGGACACCGGGGAGCTGTTTTTT. The full variable domain, its missing parts supplied by reference TRBV5-1 and TRBJ2-2, is KAGVTQTPRYLIKTRGQQVTLSCSPISGHRSVSWYQQTPGQGLQFLFEYFSETQRNKGNFPGRFSGRQFSNSRSEMNVSTLELGDSALYLCASSLTFGDTGELFFGEGSRLTVL.

This clone was observed once. This chain links TRBV29-1 with TRBJ2-1, with 7 bases that match TRBD2. V shed 6 bases, J shed 3 bases, and the junction held 8 bases outside the gene matches. This CDR3 region has 14 residues. Germline V gene sequence: CDR1 SQVTM, CDR2 ANQGSEA. DNA for the CDR3: TGCAGCGTATCAGCGGGACCGGGCTACAATGAGCAGTTCTTC. Translated, it gives CSVSAGPGYNEQFF.

The gene calls are TRBV6-5 and TRBJ2-7; TRBD1 aligns across 8 bases. Germline loops: CDR1 MNHEY, CDR2 SVGAGI. Unmatched junction bases numbered 14, after V lost 4 bases and J lost 9 bases. CDR3 length: 15 residues. CDR3 protein: CASSSLPWTGKRQYF. CDR3 nucleotides: TGTGCCAGCAGTTCACTGCCCTGGACAGGGAAAAGGCAGTACTTC.

The genes are TRBV4-2 and TRBJ2-3, with TRBD2 matching over 7 bases. Germline V lookup: CDR1 LGHNA, CDR2 YNFKEQ. The CDR3 consists of 16 residues. Unmatched junction bases numbered 7, after V lost 0 bases and J lost 4 bases. The chain's CDR3 is CASSQDGAGEADTQYF. In DNA form, the CDR3 reads TGTGCCAGCAGCCAAGACGGCGCGGGAGAGGCAGATACGCAGTATTTT.

Worth noting for this clone: Other DNA sequences within the sample encode an identical CDR3. The chain carries TRBV7-2 and TRBJ2-1; D is uncertain. This CDR3 region has 12 residues. Per germline, CDR1 SGHTA and CDR2 FQGNSA. V lost 1 base and J 6 bases, leaving 4 bases between the germline ends. CDR3 in DNA: TGTGCCAGCAGCTTAGTGGGCAATGAGCAGTTCTTC. Encoded protein: CASSLVGNEQFF.

A single count supports this clone. The chain carries TRBV5-4 and TRBJ2-2; possibly TRBD2 for D (7 bases). V gave up 7 bases and J gave up 4 bases, with 20 bases separating them. The germline V gene encodes CDR1 SGHNT and CDR2 YYREEE (reference sequence). The CDR3 runs to 16 residues. CDR3 region: CASSGAGGRGTGELFF. For the CDR3, the DNA is TGTGCCAGCTCGGGGGCGGGCGGGAGAGGCACCGGGGAGCTGTTTTTT.

This chain joins TRBV11-3 and TRBJ2-7; D uncertain. The CDR3 contains 13 residues. Germline-derived CDR1 and CDR2 are SGHNT and YENEEA. The germline V and J ends were trimmed by 4 bases and 1 base, with 8 bases remaining between them. Here the CDR3 DNA reads TGTGCCAGCAGCTCTGGGCCTTCCTACGAGCAGTACTTC. Translated: CASSSGPSYEQYF.

This sequence joins TRBV7-2 and TRBJ1-5; D is perhaps TRBD1 (5 bases). V gave up 3 bases and J gave up 6 bases, with 15 bases separating them. The CDR3 spans 15 residues. The V gene's germline CDR1 is SGHTA and CDR2 FQGNSA. The CDR3: CASSFLGGTGQPQHF. The CDR3 DNA is TGTGCCAGCAGCTTTTTAGGAGGCACAGGTCAGCCCCAGCATTTT.

This clone occurred many times. J is TRBJ2-1 and V is TRBV7-2; D is unresolved. V lost 6 bases, J lost 0 bases, and 6 bases lay in between. Germline loops: CDR1 SGHTA, CDR2 FQGNSA. CDR3 length equals 13 residues. In DNA form, the CDR3 reads TGTGCCAGCAGTTCGAACTCCTACAATGAGCAGTTCTTC. Translating it yields CASSSNSYNEQFF.

Written as DNA, the CDR3 is TGTGCCAGCAGTTGGACAGCTTACTATGGCTACACCTTC. Translated, it gives CASSWTAYYGYTF. This chain links TRBV28 with TRBJ1-2; maybe TRBD1 (6 bases). The CDR3 consists of 13 residues. The germline CDR1 and CDR2 sequences are MDHEN and SYDVKM. V lost 4 bases to trimming and J lost 3 bases, with 9 bases between them.

The chain has TRBV10-3 and TRBJ1-3; tentatively, D is TRBD1 (6 bases). This CDR3 contains 15 residues. Germline V gene sequence: CDR1 ENHRY, CDR2 SYGVKD. V dropped 7 bases and J dropped 0 bases, with 13 bases sitting between them. As DNA, the CDR3 is TGTGCCATCATGGCAGGGGCGAGCTCTGGAAACACCATATATTTT. Translated, it gives CAIMAGASSGNTIYF.

This clone was counted only a few times. V usage is TRBV4-2 and J usage is TRBJ1-4; TRBD1 matches at 8 bases. This CDR3 comprises 14 residues. Per the germline V gene, CDR1 is LGHNA and CDR2 is YNFKEQ. Trimming removed 4 bases from V and 5 bases from J; junction bases left unmatched: 3. For the CDR3, the DNA is TGTGCCAGCAGCCTCGACAGGGGAAATGAAAAACTGTTTTTT. Protein product: CASSLDRGNEKLFF.

This clone was seen a few times. The chain recombines TRBV18 with TRBJ2-7; 7 bases are shared with TRBD1. CDR1 is KGHSH, CDR2 LQKENI, per germline. This CDR3 comprises 13 residues. V lost 3 bases to trimming and J lost 6 bases; unmatched junction nucleotides: 5. Written as DNA, the CDR3 is TGTGCCAGCTCACCGGAACAGGGGTCCGAGCAGTACTTC. Its translation: CASSPEQGSEQYF.

This clone was seen more than once but under ten times. V usage is TRBV4-2 and J usage is TRBJ2-3; 10 positions match TRBD1. The CDR3 contains 13 residues. With 8 bases clipped from V and 5 bases from J, the junction kept 4 bases outside the gene matches. Germline V lookup: CDR1 LGHNA, CDR2 YNFKEQ. CDR3 protein: CASGRTGGDTQYF. The CDR3 DNA follows: TGTGCCAGCGGACGGACAGGGGGAGATACGCAGTATTTT.

The rearrangement joins TRBV5-1 to TRBJ1-5, with 7 positions matching TRBD1. Looked up from germline, CDR1 is SGHRS and CDR2 is YFSETQ. The CDR3 covers 14 residues. V was clipped by 4 bases and J by 6 bases; unmatched bases: 7. CDR3 protein: CASSTGEKGQPQHF. CDR3 DNA sequence: TGCGCCAGCAGCACAGGGGAGAAAGGTCAGCCCCAGCATTTT.

Comment on this clone: A single base is all that separates this from a far larger clone, so a read error is likely. At the DNA level, this CDR3 is encoded by other sequences in the same sample as well. CDR3 sequence: CASSGQETQYF. As DNA, the CDR3 is TGTGCCAGCAGCGGTCAAGAGACCCAGTACTTC. This rearrangement joins TRBV28 to TRBJ2-5, with D unclear. The CDR3 consists of 11 residues. Germline CDR1 reads MDHEN; CDR2 reads SYDVKM. The ends were cut back, 6 bases at V and 2 bases at J, with 4 bases in the middle.

This chain connects TRBV6-5 to TRBJ1-5; D possibly corresponds to TRBD1 (5 bases). With 2 bases removed from V and 4 bases from J, the gap between germline ends came to 12 bases. The germline gives CDR1 MNHEY, CDR2 SVGAGI. CDR3 length: 15 residues. The CDR3 sequence is CASSYKDIPNQPQHF. The CDR3, as DNA: TGTGCCAGCAGTTACAAGGACATACCAAATCAGCCCCAGCATTTT.

This chain links TRBV7-9 with TRBJ2-7, with 8 bases matching TRBD1. The V gene end was trimmed by 2 bases and the J gene end by 1 base; junction bases not matched to a gene: 7. CDR1 is SEHNR, CDR2 FQNEAQ, per germline (reference sequence). The CDR3 is 16 residues long. The CDR3 region is CASSLIMGQASYEQYF. Written as DNA, the CDR3 is TGTGCCAGCAGCTTAATAATGGGACAGGCTTCCTACGAGCAGTACTTC. Drawing the rest from reference TRBV7-9 and TRBJ2-7, the complete variable domain is DTGVSQNPRHKITKRGQNVTFRCDPISEHNRLYWYRQTLGQGPEFLTYFQNEAQLEKSRLLSDRFSAERPKGSFSTLEIQRTEQGDSAMYLCASSLIMGQASYEQYFGPGTRLTVT.

The V call is TRBV6-4, the J call TRBJ2-1; a weak D match, TRBD1 (6 bases). Trimming stripped 5 bases from V and 0 bases from J, with 11 bases between. Germline loops: CDR1 MRHNA, CDR2 SNTAGT. This CDR3 has 15 amino acids. The CDR3 protein is CASSPRGSSYNEQFF. The CDR3 region has the DNA TGTGCCAGCAGTCCAAGGGGGAGCTCCTACAATGAGCAGTTCTTC.

The chain carries TRBV7-2 and TRBJ2-1; D might be TRBD1 (5 bases). This CDR3 region has 13 residues. Per the germline V gene, CDR1 is SGHTA and CDR2 is FQGNSA. V lost 4 bases to trimming and J lost 9 bases, with 13 bases between them. The CDR3, as DNA: TGTGCCAGCAGCTCGCAAGTAGGGGTTGAGCAGTTCTTC. Protein sequence: CASSSQVGVEQFF.

The chain combines TRBV11-2 with TRBJ1-5, with 8 bases that match TRBD1. This CDR3 is built from 15 residues. CDR1 and CDR2 (germline): SGHAT, FQNNGV. Trimming cost V 2 bases and J 6 bases; bases outside gene matches: 6. CDR3 region: CASSLLTGATQPQHF. The CDR3 DNA is TGTGCCAGCAGCTTATTGACAGGGGCAACTCAGCCCCAGCATTTT.

The V gene is TRBV30, the J gene TRBJ2-7, with 9 bases matching TRBD1. Germline lookup yields CDR1 GTSNPN and CDR2 SVGIG (reference sequence). The junction had 5 bases not matched to a gene; V was cut back by 5 bases and J by 6 bases. The CDR3 covers 12 residues. The chain's CDR3 is CAWRGTGFEQYF. Here the CDR3 DNA reads TGTGCCTGGCGAGGGACAGGGTTCGAGCAGTACTTC.